The source of this TCR beta chain is a study of PD-1 blockade in classical Hodgkin lymphoma. Overall study results and limits: Complete responders had baseline diversity similar to newly diagnosed patients. Whatever underlies the repertoire differences (possibly disease activity or prior therapy) remains undefined.

In the case of this clone: Antigen unknown.

Each patient's relapse followed autologous stem cell transplantation, and brentuximab vedotin exposure varied. Germline values: CDR1 SGHNT, CDR2 YYREEE (reference sequence). The germline V and J ends were trimmed by 3 bases and 2 bases, with 4 bases remaining between them. CDR3 length equals 12 residues. The repertoire was sequenced with immunoSEQ multiplex PCR; TCRdb's copy has only in-frame clones and lacks some. The sample lists about 94,000 clones, 80% to 90% occurring once. The sequencing used peripheral blood mononuclear cells (PBMCs), collected before the second cycle of nivolumab. The sequence derives from a human donor with classical Hodgkin lymphoma. The chain combines TRBV5-4 with TRBJ2-3; D ambiguous. In DNA form, the CDR3 reads TGTGCCAGCAGCTACTCCACAGATACGCAGTATTTT. It yields the protein CASSYSTDTQYF.